This passage covers 15 T cell receptor beta chains from one sample sequenced in a study of shared clonotypes between healthy human individuals. TCRdb keeps only in-frame clones here, not all; method: immunoSEQ multiplex PCR. The repertoire consists of about 820,000 clones, with approximately 92% occurring once and the leading ten covering less than 25%. Positively selected for CCR7, the CD45RO-negative cells used as naive CD8 cells excluded terminally differentiated effector memory CD45RA+ cells. The sample consisted of naive CD8+ T cells sorted from blood. The receptor source for this set is a man younger than 40 in good health.

The chain links TRBV21-1 to TRBJ2-1; the table gives TRBD1 as D, unverified against the DNA. TRBV21-1 counts as a pseudogene. This CDR3 has 17 amino acids. The chain's CDR3 is CASSSRTGESSYNEQFF. CDR3 DNA sequence: TGTGCCAGCAGCAGCCGGACAGGGGAAAGCTCCTACAATGAGCAGTTCTTC.

The gene calls are TRBV28 and TRBJ1-5, with a possible D match to TRBD1 (5 bases). The CDR3 has 15 residues. Germline CDR1 and CDR2: MDHEN and SYDVKM. The V gene lost 7 bases and the J gene lost 5 bases, with 18 bases spanning the gap. In nucleotides, the CDR3 is TGTGCCAGCACCAAATCGCAGGGTACCGATCAGCCCCAGCATTTT. Amino acid sequence: CASTKSQGTDQPQHF.

In this sample, this clone turned up once. The gene calls are TRBV11-2 and TRBJ2-7, with D possibly TRBD2 on 7 matching bases. This CDR3 region has 18 residues. Germline assignment: CDR1 SGHAT and CDR2 FQNNGV. The V end lost 1 base, the J end lost 3 bases, and 22 bases lay between the germline ends. CDR3 coding DNA: TGTGCCAGCAGCTTAGGAAAGGGGGGGTTACAGGGAGGCTACGAGCAGTACTTC. The encoded protein is CASSLGKGGLQGGYEQYF.

V and J are TRBV11-2 and TRBJ2-1, with a tentative D call TRBD1 (5 bases). CDR1 and CDR2 (germline): SGHAT, FQNNGV. The CDR3 loop spans 13 amino acids. V dropped 6 bases and J dropped 4 bases, with 10 bases sitting between them. The CDR3 loop is CASSLQEYNEQFF. CDR3 nucleotide sequence: TGTGCCAGCAGTTTACAGGAATACAATGAGCAGTTCTTC.

V usage is TRBV7-8 and J usage is TRBJ2-7, with 7 bases lining up with TRBD1. CDR3 length: 15 amino acids. Trimming took 2 bases from V and 1 from J; bases not matched to a gene: 5. The V gene's germline CDR1 is SGHVS and CDR2 FQNEAQ. The CDR3 sequence is CASSLNPRGSYEQYF. The CDR3, as DNA: TGTGCCAGCAGCTTAAATCCCAGGGGGTCCTACGAGCAGTACTTC.

The V call is TRBV4-1, the J call TRBJ2-1, with 9 bases that match TRBD2. Germline V gene sequence: CDR1 MGHRA, CDR2 YSYEKL. The length of the CDR3 is 18 residues. With 0 bases clipped from V and 7 bases from J, the junction kept 13 bases outside the gene matches. In DNA form, the CDR3 reads TGCGCCAGCAGCCAAGAGAGGGCCGGGCTAGCGGGAAGGAATGAGCAGTTCTTC. This codes for CASSQERAGLAGRNEQFF.

The V gene is TRBV15, the J gene TRBJ2-7, with 14 bases lining up with TRBD2. CDR1 is LNHNV, CDR2 YYDKDF, per germline (reference sequence). Losses at the gene ends were 5 bases for V and 0 bases for J; bases not matched to a gene: 3. The CDR3 spans 16 residues. CDR3 sequence reads: CATSWGLAGDSYEQYF. CDR3 sequence (DNA): TGTGCCACCAGCTGGGGACTAGCGGGGGACTCCTACGAGCAGTACTTC.

The chain joins TRBV4-1 to TRBJ1-5, with 7 bases identical to TRBD1. Germline V gene lookup returns CDR1 MGHRA and CDR2 YSYEKL. The V gene end was trimmed by 5 bases and the J gene end by 5 bases; junction bases not matched to a gene: 6. The CDR3 is 14 residues long. The DNA for the CDR3 is TGCGCCAGCAGCTCGGAAGGGGGCGATCAGCCCCAGCATTTT. It translates to CASSSEGGDQPQHF.

The V and J genes are TRBV21-1 and TRBJ2-3; the D call in the table, TRBD1, was not verified against the DNA. TRBV21-1 constitutes a pseudogene. The CDR3 spans 17 residues. For the CDR3, the DNA is TGTGCCAGCAGCAAAGGCATTAGGGGACAGGGGACAGATACGCAGTATTTT. Protein product: CASSKGIRGQGTDTQYF.

This clone appeared once. The V and J genes are TRBV9 and TRBJ2-7, with 7 bases lining up with TRBD1. CDR1 and CDR2 (germline): SGDLS, YYNGEE. Trimming took 4 bases from V and 1 from J; bases not matched to a gene: 5. The CDR3 has 14 amino acids. CDR3 residues: CASSNGDSSYEQYF. CDR3 DNA: TGTGCCAGCAGCAACGGGGACAGTTCCTACGAGCAGTACTTC.

This clone was seen a few times. V gene TRBV15 combines with J gene TRBJ1-4; D remains ambiguous. Germline V CDR1 and CDR2: LNHNV, YYDKDF (reference sequence). V was clipped by 4 bases and J by 6 bases, with 15 bases between them. This CDR3 has 15 amino acids. Here the CDR3 reads CATSTRGKADEKLFF. The CDR3 DNA reads TGTGCCACCAGCACTCGTGGGAAAGCGGATGAAAAACTGTTTTTT.

The V call is TRBV7-7, the J call TRBJ2-5, with D hard to call. Germline-derived CDR1 and CDR2 are SSHAT and FNYEAQ (reference sequence). This CDR3 spans 13 amino acids. V was pared by 3 bases and J by 5 bases, with 10 bases between. In DNA form, the CDR3 reads TGTGCCAGCAGCTTCCTAGTGGGGGAGACCCAGTACTTC. It specifies CASSFLVGETQYF.

The rearrangement uses TRBV28 and TRBJ2-3; 7 bases agree with TRBD1. The CDR3 sequence is 14 residues long. CDR1 and CDR2 from the germline V gene are MDHEN and SYDVKM. Trimming cost V 9 bases and J 2 bases; bases outside gene matches: 8. The CDR3 nucleotides read TGTGCCAGTTCCGACAGGGCTTCCACAGATACGCAGTATTTT. This codes for CASSDRASTDTQYF.

The chain couples TRBV11-2 to TRBJ2-2; no firm D call. CDR3 length equals 16 residues. Trimming took off 5 bases at V and 4 bases at J, with 17 bases between the two ends. Germline assignment: CDR1 SGHAT and CDR2 FQNNGV. CDR3 nucleotide sequence: TGTGCCAGCAGCGACGTAGCCCAGGAGTTCACCGGGGAGCTGTTTTTT. This sequence encodes CASSDVAQEFTGELFF.

V is TRBV10-1 and J is TRBJ2-5, with a tentative D call TRBD1 (5 bases). The CDR3 is 14 amino acids. Germline loops: CDR1 WNHNN, CDR2 SYGVQD (reference sequence). V was pared by 4 bases and J by 5 bases, with 14 bases between. The CDR3 nucleotides are TGCGCCAGCAGTGGGCAGGGCCCGGCGGAGACCCAGTACTTC. It specifies CASSGQGPAETQYF.